The 21 T cell receptor beta chains given below trace back to one sample, sequenced in a study of T cell responses to AZD1222 COVID-19 vaccine. TCRdb keeps only in-frame clones here, not all; method: immunoSEQ multiplex PCR. The sample records around 44,000 clones, 80% to 90% being singletons. The source was peripheral blood, collected 28 days after the second AZD1222 dose. These receptors came from an adult who received the AZD1222 COVID-19 vaccine.

J is TRBJ1-1 and V is TRBV10-1, with 7 bases that match TRBD1. From germline, CDR1 is WNHNN and CDR2 SYGVQD (reference sequence). This CDR3 region has 13 residues. V was pared by 3 bases and J by 7 bases, with 5 bases of the junction left unmatched. The CDR3 region has the DNA TGCGCCAGCAGTGAAGAGGGGACAGATGAAGCTTTCTTT. Its protein product is CASSEEGTDEAFF.

This clone was seen a single time. The genes are TRBV4-3 and TRBJ1-5; tentatively, D is TRBD1 (6 bases). Between the trimmed V and J ends, which lost 2 bases and 7 bases, there was a span of 15 bases. Germline lookup yields CDR1 LGHNA and CDR2 YSLEER. The CDR3 is 15 residues long. The CDR3 loop reads CASSQTAGGGQPQHF. DNA for the CDR3: TGCGCCAGCAGCCAAACGGCTGGGGGCGGGCAGCCCCAGCATTTT.

V usage is TRBV18 and J usage is TRBJ2-3, with TRBD2 matching over 11 bases. The germline V gene has CDR1 KGHSH and CDR2 LQKENI. V shed 3 bases and J 3 bases; nucleotides not matched to a gene: 8. The CDR3 is made up of 17 amino acids. This chain's CDR3 is CASSPLAGGPGTDTQYF. CDR3 nucleotides: TGTGCCAGCTCACCCTTAGCGGGAGGGCCGGGTACAGATACGCAGTATTTT.

The chain has TRBV10-2 and TRBJ2-7, with 11 nucleotides matching TRBD2. The germline CDR1 and CDR2 sequences are WSHSY and SAAADI. V shed 7 bases, J shed 0 bases, and the junction held 5 bases outside the gene matches. The CDR3 length is 15 residues. As DNA, the CDR3 is TGCGCCAGCAAGCCGGGACTAGCGGCCTCCTACGAGCAGTACTTC. Its protein is CASKPGLAASYEQYF.

This rearrangement joins TRBV7-9 to TRBJ2-3, with TRBD2 matching over 8 bases. Germline V gene sequence: CDR1 SEHNR, CDR2 FQNEAQ (reference sequence). V was pared by 2 bases and J by 2 bases, with 3 bases of the junction left unmatched. The CDR3 runs to 15 residues. CDR3 nucleotides: TGTGCCAGCAGCTTATGGCGGGAGGCCACAGATACGCAGTATTTT. Translating it yields CASSLWREATDTQYF.

The chain carries TRBV11-2 and TRBJ1-1; D call uncertain. V dropped 3 bases and J dropped 3 bases, with 17 bases sitting between them. Per the germline V gene, CDR1 is SGHAT and CDR2 is FQNNGV. The CDR3 has 16 amino acids. Written as DNA, the CDR3 is TGTGCCAGCAGCTTTGGAAAGGGCGGTTCAGACACTGAAGCTTTCTTT. Amino acid sequence: CASSFGKGGSDTEAFF.

The chain combines TRBV7-9 with TRBJ2-3; D is unclear. Trimming removed 0 bases at V and 6 bases at J, with 10 bases between. Germline V gives CDR1 SEHNR, CDR2 FQNEAQ (reference sequence). This CDR3 comprises 14 residues. Written as DNA, the CDR3 is TGTGCCAGCAGCTTAGCCCCCTCATGGGATACGCAGTATTTT. It is translated as CASSLAPSWDTQYF.

The rearrangement links TRBV19 to TRBJ1-2, with D possibly matching TRBD1 (6 bases). Trimming removed 0 bases from V and 4 bases from J, with 12 bases in between. CDR3 length: 15 residues. CDR1 and CDR2 from the germline V gene are LNHDA and SQIVND (reference sequence). In nucleotides, the CDR3 is TGTGCCAGTAGTATAGATGCCGGGGGCACCTATGGCTACACCTTC. As protein: CASSIDAGGTYGYTF.

CDR3 in amino acids: CASSLGSTPGQGYEQYF. The CDR3 DNA is TGTGCCAGCAGTTTAGGCTCGACACCGGGACAGGGATACGAGCAGTACTTC. V and J are TRBV28 and TRBJ2-7, with TRBD1 identical over 9 bases. V was pared by 2 bases and J by 4 bases, with 12 bases of the junction left unmatched. The CDR3 is made up of 17 amino acids. Germline-derived CDR1 and CDR2 are MDHEN and SYDVKM.

This chain uses TRBV5-4 with TRBJ2-1; D ambiguous. Germline V lookup: CDR1 SGHNT, CDR2 YYREEE (reference sequence). V was pared by 0 bases and J by 0 bases, with 7 bases between. The CDR3 is 15 amino acids. CDR3 residues: CASSLAAVSYNEQFF. DNA for the CDR3: TGTGCCAGCAGCTTGGCGGCGGTCTCCTACAATGAGCAGTTCTTC.

The chain recombines TRBV4-3 with TRBJ1-4; D remains ambiguous. Trimming left V 0 bases short and J 10 bases short, with 24 bases between. The CDR3 loop spans 18 amino acids. From germline, CDR1 is LGHNA and CDR2 YSLEER. The CDR3 loop is CASSQDSQSWNGVGKLFF. CDR3 DNA: TGCGCCAGCAGCCAAGATAGCCAGTCTTGGAACGGAGTCGGAAAACTGTTTTTT.

The chain employs TRBV5-4 and TRBJ1-1; maybe TRBD1 (6 bases). Germline assignment: CDR1 SGHNT and CDR2 YYREEE (reference sequence). V was shortened by 4 bases and J by 0 bases, with 13 bases between the two germline ends. The CDR3 is made up of 15 amino acids. The CDR3 region has the DNA TGTGCCAGCAGCCTGGCGGACAGCTTGAACACTGAAGCTTTCTTT. Amino acids: CASSLADSLNTEAFF.

The chain joins TRBV4-3 to TRBJ2-7; TRBD1 matches at 8 bases. Germline V gives CDR1 LGHNA, CDR2 YSLEER. Germline trimming cut 0 bases from V and 1 base from J; bases unmatched to any gene: 8. CDR3 size: 17 residues. The CDR3 DNA sequence: TGCGCCAGCAGCCAAGAGCGGATAACAGGGGGGTCCTACGAGCAGTACTTC. It encodes CASSQERITGGSYEQYF.

The chain has TRBV9 and TRBJ1-2; no firm D call. The V end was cut by 3 bases, the J end by 6 bases, with 9 bases between. CDR1 is SGDLS, CDR2 YYNGEE, per germline. The CDR3 is 12 residues long. CDR3 loop: CASSGAVNGYTF. In DNA form, the CDR3 reads TGTGCCAGCAGCGGCGCGGTGAATGGCTACACCTTC. Looking up the rest from reference TRBV9 and TRBJ1-2 gives the full variable domain: DSGVTQTPKHLITATGQRVTLRCSPRSGDLSVYWYQQSLDQGLQFLIQYYNGEERAKGNILERFSAQQFPDLHSELNLSSLELGDSALYFCASSGAVNGYTFGSGTRLTVV.

This clone turned up a few times. The chain joins TRBV18 to TRBJ2-4, with 9 positions matching TRBD1. Germline V gives CDR1 KGHSH, CDR2 LQKENI. This CDR3 has 15 residues. With V trimmed by 3 bases and J by 5 bases, 5 bases remained unmatched. CDR3 protein: CASSPMDRGENIQYF. For the CDR3, the DNA is TGTGCCAGCTCACCCATGGACAGGGGAGAAAACATTCAGTACTTC.

The chain recombines TRBV28 with TRBJ1-1; D remains ambiguous. The CDR3 totals 14 residues. Germline V lookup: CDR1 MDHEN, CDR2 SYDVKM. The ends were cut back, 2 bases at V and 3 bases at J, with 10 bases in the middle. The CDR3 DNA is TGTGCCAGCAGTTTAGTACAGCAGCACACTGAAGCTTTCTTT. It yields the protein CASSLVQQHTEAFF.

A single count supports this clone. The chain has TRBV11-2 and TRBJ1-1; tentatively, D is TRBD1 (5 bases). Trimming left V 5 bases short and J 6 bases short, with 22 bases between. CDR1 and CDR2 (germline): SGHAT, FQNNGV. The CDR3 extends over 16 amino acids. For the CDR3, the DNA is TGTGCCAGCAGCCCCCCCGGGAACAGGATTGAGGCTGAAGCTTTCTTT. Its protein product is CASSPPGNRIEAEAFF.

The genes are TRBV6-5 and TRBJ2-1; 11 positions match TRBD1. Germline V gene lookup returns CDR1 MNHEY and CDR2 SVGAGI. This CDR3 comprises 15 residues. Trimming cost V 6 bases and J 4 bases; bases outside gene matches: 5. In nucleotides, the CDR3 is TGTGCCAGCAGGGCGGGACAGGGGGGTTACAATGAGCAGTTCTTC. It is translated as CASRAGQGGYNEQFF.

The chain links TRBV9 to TRBJ1-3, with D hard to call. V was trimmed by 4 bases and J by 2 bases, leaving 10 bases between them. From germline, CDR1 is SGDLS and CDR2 YYNGEE. This CDR3 has 14 amino acids. The CDR3 region has the DNA TGTGCCAGCAGCCCCGTATTGACTGGAAACACCATATATTTT. The encoded protein is CASSPVLTGNTIYF.

This rearrangement joins TRBV7-8 to TRBJ2-7, with a tentative D call TRBD2 (5 bases). Germline V CDR1 and CDR2: SGHVS, FQNEAQ. This CDR3 contains 18 residues. The germline V and J ends were trimmed by 1 base and 2 bases, with 21 bases remaining between them. The CDR3 here is CASSLGPRGVAVPYEQYF. The CDR3 DNA sequence: TGTGCCAGCAGCTTAGGACCCCGGGGAGTGGCAGTTCCCTACGAGCAGTACTTC.

This chain uses TRBV5-1 with TRBJ2-1; D is perhaps TRBD2 (5 bases). This CDR3 is 15 amino acids long. V dropped 0 bases and J dropped 3 bases, with 10 bases sitting between them. Germline V gives CDR1 SGHRS, CDR2 YFSETQ. The CDR3 region has the DNA TGCGCCAGCAGCTTGGCCACTAGTTACTACAATGAGCAGTTCTTC. This codes for CASSLATSYYNEQFF.